This T cell receptor beta chain was documented in a study of spatial heterogeneity in lung cancer (dated by TCRdb to about 2019). As for the study more broadly: More beta-chain than alpha-chain transcripts were consistently detected, likely reflecting higher beta-chain transcript abundance. In the raw uncorrected reads, each unique combination of TCR and UMI appeared on average more than ten times. The study quantitatively compared TCR alpha and beta repertoires across multiple tumor regions, matched nontumor lung and blood in non-small cell lung cancer. Nonsynonymous mutation counts, determined by whole-exome sequencing of tumor tissue, were related to TCR repertoire features. Both alpha and beta chains were TCR-sequenced in samples taken at surgery, namely 220 tumor regions, approximately 66 matched nontumor lung samples and 55 to 60 PBMC samples.

Study-wide conclusions, independent of this receptor: Ubiquitous expanded tumor TCRs were detected in blood more often at tumor resection than at routine follow-up. Additional single-cell paired TCR alpha and beta sequencing was considered necessary to confirm, at a functional level, the hypothesis that regional TCRs recognize regional mutations.

A note on this clonotype: Its antigen remains undetermined. No quality values exist for individual bases; no much larger clone is one base distant.

V is cut by 4 bases and J by 8 bases, and the space between the germline ends is 26 bases. CDR1 and CDR2 (MGHDK, SYGVNS) derive from the germline V gene. The CDR3 has 17 amino acids, counting the end cysteine and phenylalanine. Only the CDR3 region is kept as DNA, spanning 51 bases read in frame from base 1. The time point label, as the study defines it: sample taken at primary tumor resection. Without any cell sorting, TCR sequencing was performed on whole RNA extracted either from tumor and nontumor lung tissue or from cryopreserved PBMC samples. The donors were some 72 patients from the lung TRACERx cohort who had early-stage, untreated non-small cell lung cancer. Patients were selected for TCR sequencing only if sufficient RNA was available from at least two tumor regions. Receptor amplification or capture employed 5' RACE. Sequenced using a NextSeq 500. In the TCR library protocol, a unique molecular identifier was attached to each TCR cDNA molecule so that PCR and sequencing errors could be corrected. Concerning the study's data processing: TCR identification, UMI-based error correction and CDR3 extraction were performed with Decombinator tools. Expanded TCRs were defined as those above a frequency of 2 per 1,000, corresponding to the top 1% of the tumor frequency distribution. Rényi diversity was computed with the R vegan package after subsampling each repertoire 100 times to 5,000 TCRs. CDR3 similarity networks were built from amino acid triplet string-kernel similarity, with CDR3s being connected when pairwise similarity was above 0.82. TCRdb reworked the public reads: Q25 trimming with fastp, MiXCR clone assembly, productive beta chains retained. For every CDR3 protein sequence, its rows merge into one entry that carries the most common genes and DNA. TCRdb's processing, not the study's, gives the V and J calls here. Present in this sample are about 82,000 distinct CDR3 sequences, roughly 12% of which were seen just once. In total, the top ten clones hold approximately 4.2% of the sample.

The V and J segments used are TRBV25-1 and TRBJ1-2, with a weak D call of TRBD1 (5 bases match). This clonotype was sampled from a male donor with early-stage non-small cell lung cancer. The source material was PBMCs, sampled at surgery. The nucleotide sequence is TGTGCCAGCAGTGTTGTGGAGGGGATGGTGGACCGGAGGGGCTACACCTTC. The resulting protein is CASSVVEGMVDRRGYTF.